Detailed here is one T cell receptor beta chain. Its antigen remains unidentified. The sample holds no much larger clone one base away, and base qualities are not on file. Sample time point, as interpreted from the label and publication: after neoadjuvant nivolumab, at surgical resection. None of the patients had received prior systemic or radiation treatment, and all were newly diagnosed with stage II-IVA oral cavity squamous cell carcinoma. Everyone in the cohort had locally advanced, HPV-negative oral cavity squamous cell carcinoma. No culture maintenance or expansion was done, as the peripheral blood mononuclear cells went straight to analysis. Samples came from a longitudinal correlative study of a single-arm phase II trial of neoadjuvant nivolumab in oral cavity squamous cell carcinoma. Subject-matched pre- and post-treatment PBMCs and tumors from three responders and three non-responders underwent genomic DNA-based TCRbeta sequencing. Peripheral blood mononuclear cells were collected before nivolumab treatment and again after treatment, at the time of surgery. The Maxwell RSC DNA from Cells kit was used to isolate genomic DNA from PBMCs.

PBMC libraries used mostly 480 ng of input genomic DNA for deep sequencing, with six replicates per sample. TCRbeta libraries were prepared with the immunoSEQ hsTCRbeta kit according to the manufacturer's instructions. The completed libraries were mixed into a single pool at 3 nM, then sequenced with an Illumina NovaSeq 6000 S4 flow cell. The published analysis was carried out like this. The immunoSEQ Analyzer was used for raw data preprocessing and quality control. The analysis was limited to productive rearrangements, and each clonotype was defined by a unique CDR3 amino acid sequence. Repertoire clonality was estimated as the Gini-Simpson index, which was calculated using the R package tcR. Student's t test was used to compare Gini indices, while Pearson correlation assessed associations with tumor size change. TCRdb obtained this table from immuneACCESS and retained in-frame rearrangements with V and J assigned. These tables miss some clones; where compared with another copy, unresolved V genes account for less than half of the shortfall, and the remainder is unexplained. From that table come the V and J calls and clone size; the DNA was used to work out D and trimming. The sample yields 11,000 to 15,000 clones; 73% were counted once. The ten largest clones add up to about 2.6% of the sample.

The data were obtained in a study of neoadjuvant anti-PD-1 for oral cavity cancer (dated by TCRdb to the early 2020s). General notes on the study: Before curative-intent surgical resection, most patients were given three to four biweekly doses of nivolumab at 3 mg/kg. Under RECIST 1.1, a patient counted as a responder if showing complete response, partial response or stable disease, and as a non-responder if showing progression. The parent correlative cohort had around 11 patients and a response rate of approximately 33%. Patients without progression received a fourth nivolumab dose around day 43 and underwent definitive surgical resection on days 50-56. The full study reports these points: Only a few patients per response group were included in the TCR analyses, and the authors called for validation in larger cohorts. A higher pretreatment blood Treg/Th17 ratio correlated with both higher pretreatment blood TCRbeta clonality and lower post-treatment tumor TCRbeta clonality. After neoadjuvant nivolumab, significantly higher T cell clonality (Gini index) was found within PBMCs in non-responders than in responders.

The trim is 3 bases for V and 2 bases for J, with a gap of 7 bases between the germline ends. Measured from the cysteine to the phenylalanine, the CDR3 is 13 residues long. Only the CDR3 DNA is retained, 39 bases long and in frame from the first base. CDR1 and CDR2 (MRHNA, SNTAGT) derive from the germline V gene. The sequence is built from TRBV6-4 and TRBJ1-2, with the D gene too uncertain to name. The sequencing here drew on PBMCs, taken after nivolumab (anti-PD-1) treatment. The TCR was taken from a person aged 35 to 85 with oral cavity squamous cell carcinoma. The CDR3 loop reads CASSEDGNYGYTF. The DNA reads as follows: TGTGCCAGCAGTGAAGACGGCAACTATGGCTACACCTTC.